These 13 T cell receptor beta chains were all obtained from the same sample, sequenced in a study of regulatory T cells in long-lasting Graves disease. Building the TCR beta libraries relied on iRepertoire HTBI primers, and CDR3 regions underwent Arm-PCR. A single record per CDR3 protein comes from TCRdb applying MiXCR to the multiplex PCR reads. Here the sample spans 680,000 or so distinct CDR3 sequences, 15% to 20% being singletons. Time point denoted: newly diagnosed GD, antithyroid drugs for less than 3 months. RNA extracted from PBMCs served as the sequencing template. The same sample was also used in a study of T cells in Graves' hyperthyroidism and ophthalmopathy.

Material: peripheral blood mononuclear cells (PBMCs), obtained at new diagnosis, from a patient treated with antithyroid drugs. Receptor source: a woman in her 30s with Graves disease.

V gene TRBV19 combines with J gene TRBJ2-1, with D uncertain. Germline V lookup: CDR1 LNHDA, CDR2 SQIVND (reference sequence). Trimming cost V 4 bases and J 11 bases, with 18 bases left between them. The CDR3 covers 14 residues. In DNA, the CDR3 is TGTGCCAGTAGTACCCCCCAGGTTACAATGAAGCAGTTCTTC. Translated, it gives CASSTPQVTMKQFF. Supplemented by reference TRBV19 and TRBJ2-1, the full variable domain reads DGGITQSPKYLFRKEGQNVTLSCEQNLNHDAMYWYRQDPGQGLRLIYYSQIVNDFQKGDIAEGYSVSREKKESFPLTVTSAQKNPTAFYLCASSTPQVTMKQFFGPGTRLTVL.

At least ten counts were recorded for this clonotype. The chain joins TRBV28 to TRBJ1-5; D is undetermined. The CDR3 totals 14 residues. From germline, CDR1 is MDHEN and CDR2 SYDVKM. V lost 3 bases and J 6 bases, leaving 12 bases between the germline ends. The CDR3 coding sequence is TGTGCCAGCAGTTTGTTAAGGGTTGGTCAGCCCCAGCATTTT. Encoded protein: CASSLLRVGQPQHF. Drawing the rest from reference TRBV28 and TRBJ1-5, the complete variable domain is DVKVTQSSRYLVKRTGEKVFLECVQDMDHENMFWYRQDPGLGLRLIYFSYDVKMKEKGDIPEGYSVSREKKERFSLILESASTNQTSMYLCASSLLRVGQPQHFGDGTRLSIL.

The sample holds many counts of this clonotype. The rearrangement uses TRBV28 and TRBJ2-3; D may be TRBD2 (5 bases). V was cut by 3 bases and J by 1 base, with 11 bases left in between. CDR1 and CDR2 from the germline V gene are MDHEN and SYDVKM. This CDR3 is 15 amino acids long. The CDR3 nucleotides are TGTGCCAGCAGTTTGCGCGGGTCAGGCACAGATACGCAGTATTTT. This encodes CASSLRGSGTDTQYF.

In the case of this clonotype: This may arise from a read error, as a much more abundant clone is one base away. This chain links TRBV2 with TRBJ2-3, with a weak D call TRBD2 (6 bases). Trimming removed 6 bases from V and 0 bases from J, with 13 bases in between. Germline V gives CDR1 SNHLY, CDR2 FYNNEI. CDR3 length equals 15 residues. The CDR3 DNA sequence: TGTGCCAGCAGCCCAGACGGGGGTAGCACAGATACGCAGTATTTT. Residues: CASSPDGGSTDTQYF.

The rearrangement uses TRBV24-1 and TRBJ1-1, with 10 bases fitting TRBD1. With 10 bases clipped from V and 1 base from J, the junction kept 5 bases outside the gene matches. This CDR3 is built from 14 residues. Germline CDR1 KGHDR, CDR2 SFDVKD. This CDR3 reads CATGGTGANTEAFF. The CDR3 coding sequence is TGTGCCACAGGCGGGACAGGGGCGAACACTGAAGCTTTCTTT.

Ten or more counts support this clonotype. The V gene is TRBV12-5, the J gene TRBJ1-1; D is unresolved. Trimming took off 7 bases at V and 0 bases at J, with 9 bases between the two ends. The CDR3 extends over 13 amino acids. Germline CDR1 reads LGHNT; CDR2 reads FRNRAP. This chain's CDR3 is CASAQGMNTEAFF. The CDR3 DNA reads as TGTGCTAGTGCCCAAGGGATGAACACTGAAGCTTTCTTT.

The gene calls are TRBV27 and TRBJ2-7; D is unresolved. V was trimmed by 2 bases and J by 0 bases, leaving 14 bases between them. This CDR3 has 16 amino acids. Per the germline V gene, CDR1 is MNHEY and CDR2 is SMNVEV (reference sequence). CDR3 protein: CASSLTWSLSSYEQYF. The CDR3 DNA sequence: TGTGCCAGCAGTTTAACTTGGTCTCTGAGCTCCTACGAGCAGTACTTC.

This clonotype was seen repeatedly, ten times or more. V and J are TRBV7-2 and TRBJ2-5; D unresolved. The length of the CDR3 is 13 residues. Trimming left V 2 bases short and J 7 bases short, with 11 bases between. Germline V lookup: CDR1 SGHTA, CDR2 FQGNSA. CDR3 bases: TGTGCCAGCAGCTTACGGCCCCTCAGGACCCAGTACTTC. Translated: CASSLRPLRTQYF.

The V and J genes are TRBV10-3 and TRBJ1-5; no clear D gene. Trimming left V 0 bases short and J 4 bases short, with 7 bases between. This CDR3 is 14 amino acids long. From germline, CDR1 is ENHRY and CDR2 SYGVKD. CDR3 nucleotides: TGTGCCATCAGTGAGTCTGGAAGGAATCAGCCCCAGCATTTT. This encodes CAISESGRNQPQHF.

This clonotype was detected ten times or more. The chain employs TRBV7-9 and TRBJ2-1; possible D gene TRBD2, 6 bases. The CDR3 length is 14 residues. With 4 bases removed from V and 5 bases from J, the gap between germline ends came to 12 bases. Per germline, CDR1 SEHNR and CDR2 FQNEAQ (reference sequence). CDR3 sequence: CASSSRRGDNEQFF. Here the CDR3 DNA reads TGTGCCAGCAGCTCCCGGCGGGGCGACAATGAGCAGTTCTTC.

About this clonotype itself: A clone one base away is much larger, so this may be a read error. This rearrangement joins TRBV20-1 to TRBJ2-1; D is ambiguous. Germline CDR1 DFQATT, CDR2 SNEGSKA (reference sequence). V lost 1 base and J 8 bases, leaving 9 bases between the germline ends. CDR3 size: 12 residues. CDR3 sequence: CSARGGSHEQFF. CDR3 DNA: TGCAGTGCTAGAGGGGGTTCCCATGAGCAGTTCTTC.

In this sample, this clonotype turned up once. The V and J genes are TRBV10-3 and TRBJ2-3, with D unclear. Germline CDR1 reads ENHRY; CDR2 reads SYGVKD. The CDR3 loop spans 11 amino acids. V shed 8 bases and J shed 6 bases, with 9 bases lying between them. The CDR3 loop is CAIGYDDTQYF. As DNA, the CDR3 is TGTGCCATCGGATACGACGATACGCAGTATTTT.

This clonotype was seen more than once but under ten times. The chain carries TRBV4-1 and TRBJ1-2; perhaps TRBD1 as D (5 bases). Germline lookup yields CDR1 MGHRA and CDR2 YSYEKL. Trimming took 1 base from V and 8 from J, leaving 14 bases between them. The CDR3 runs 14 residues. CDR3 sequence (DNA): TGCGCCAGCAGCCAAGTTGGGGGGTTCGAGGGCTACACCTTC. Amino acids: CASSQVGGFEGYTF.